A single sample is the source of the 32 T cell receptor beta chains below, sequenced in a study of blood T cell repertoires in COVID-19. The repertoire was sequenced with immunoSEQ multiplex PCR; TCRdb's copy has only in-frame clones and lacks some. The sample holds about 290,000 clones, 89% seen once. The sample taken for sequencing was PBMCs or T cells enriched from blood (not recorded which). These receptors originate from a woman aged 40 to 55 who had recovered from COVID-19.

The gene calls are TRBV5-6 and TRBJ2-3, with unresolved D. The CDR3 length is 14 residues. Trimming stripped 0 bases from V and 1 base from J, with 6 bases between. CDR1 and CDR2 from the germline V gene are SGHDT and YYEEEE. CDR3 sequence (DNA): TGTGCCAGCAGCTTGGTAGCCGGCACAGATACGCAGTATTTT. As protein: CASSLVAGTDTQYF.

The genes are TRBV6-5 and TRBJ2-2; D might be TRBD1 (7 bases). Germline V gene sequence: CDR1 MNHEY, CDR2 SVGAGI. Trimming took off 7 bases at V and 5 bases at J, with 17 bases between the two ends. CDR3 length equals 15 residues. Here the CDR3 DNA reads TGTGCCAGCACCGGCGGGACAGTTAGAACCGGGGAGCTGTTTTTT. Protein sequence: CASTGGTVRTGELFF.

The chain is built from TRBV7-9 and TRBJ1-2, with 8 bases aligning to TRBD1. V lost 1 base, J lost 1 base, and 11 bases stayed unmatched. This CDR3 is built from 18 residues. Germline V gene sequence: CDR1 SEHNR, CDR2 FQNEAQ (reference sequence). The DNA for the CDR3 is TGTGCCAGCAGCTTAGAGGGGACCACAGGGGGGCATAACTATGGCTACACCTTC. This sequence encodes CASSLEGTTGGHNYGYTF.

The V call is TRBV24-1, the J call TRBJ1-5; 7 nucleotides align to TRBD1. The CDR3 is 13 amino acids. CDR1 is KGHDR, CDR2 SFDVKD, per germline. V lost 6 bases to trimming and J lost 8 bases; unmatched junction nucleotides: 6. The CDR3 sequence is CATSNRGWEPQHF. The CDR3, as DNA: TGTGCCACCAGTAACAGGGGATGGGAGCCCCAGCATTTT.

V usage is TRBV9 and J usage is TRBJ1-1; TRBD1 agrees at 7 bases. After removal of 3 bases from V and 5 bases from J, the junction contained 4 bases not matched to a gene. This CDR3 region has 13 residues. The germline V gene has CDR1 SGDLS and CDR2 YYNGEE. The CDR3 DNA is TGTGCCAGCAGCGCGACAGGGAGGACTGAAGCTTTCTTT. Translation: CASSATGRTEAFF.

V and J are TRBV5-1 and TRBJ2-3; possibly TRBD1 for D (5 bases). Germline loops: CDR1 SGHRS, CDR2 YFSETQ. The CDR3 loop spans 15 amino acids. The V end lost 1 base, the J end lost 1 base, and 10 bases lay between the germline ends. The CDR3 loop reads CASSLKARGTDTQYF. Written as DNA, the CDR3 is TGCGCCAGCAGCTTGAAGGCCAGGGGCACAGATACGCAGTATTTT.

The rearrangement joins TRBV29-1 to TRBJ1-1, with 11 nucleotides matching TRBD1. In germline, CDR1 is SQVTM, CDR2 ANQGSEA. The CDR3 totals 15 residues. The V and J ends lost 4 bases and 4 bases, in that order; junction bases with no gene match: 8. The CDR3 DNA reads as TGCAGCGTTGCAATCCGCGGGACAGGGGGCACTGAAGCTTTCTTT. Encoded protein: CSVAIRGTGGTEAFF.

The chain recombines TRBV9 with TRBJ1-2; the D gene is possibly TRBD1 (6 bases). This CDR3 spans 15 amino acids. Germline V gene data show CDR1 as SGDLS and CDR2 as YYNGEE. Trimming removed 0 bases at V and 4 bases at J, with 13 bases between. Here the CDR3 DNA reads TGTGCCAGCAGCGTAGAGCAGGGGCCCAGCTATGGCTACACCTTC. Protein sequence: CASSVEQGPSYGYTF.

The chain links TRBV7-2 to TRBJ2-1, with D possibly matching TRBD2 (5 bases). This CDR3 has 16 residues. Deletions cut 5 bases from V and 3 bases from J, with 17 bases between. The V gene's germline CDR1 is SGHTA and CDR2 FQGNSA. The CDR3 nucleotides are TGTGCCAGCAGCCCCCGGGCTAGCCGTTACTACAATGAGCAGTTCTTC. This gives the protein CASSPRASRYYNEQFF.

The chain employs TRBV7-6 and TRBJ2-7, with TRBD2 identical over 8 bases. Unmatched junction bases numbered 7, after V lost 3 bases and J lost 0 bases. CDR3 length: 16 residues. Germline V gene lookup returns CDR1 SGHVS and CDR2 FNYEAQ. The CDR3 loop is CASSFQSGGRSYEQYF. CDR3 sequence (DNA): TGTGCCAGCAGCTTCCAGAGCGGGGGTCGCTCCTACGAGCAGTACTTC.

Comment on this clone: Distinct nucleotide sequences in the sample also encode this CDR3. The chain recombines TRBV4-1 with TRBJ2-7; 7 bases map to TRBD1. Germline CDR1 reads MGHRA; CDR2 reads YSYEKL. V lost 4 bases to trimming and J lost 3 bases; unmatched junction nucleotides: 3. CDR3 length: 13 residues. CDR3 in amino acids: CASSLRDSYEQYF. CDR3 nucleotides: TGCGCCAGCAGCCTCCGGGACAGCTACGAGCAGTACTTC.

This rearrangement joins TRBV6-5 to TRBJ1-1, with D possibly TRBD1 on 6 matching bases. The ends were cut back, 6 bases at V and 4 bases at J, with 18 bases in the middle. From germline, CDR1 is MNHEY and CDR2 SVGAGI. The CDR3 consists of 15 residues. This chain's CDR3 is CASSPRGAAGTEAFF. DNA of the CDR3: TGTGCCAGCAGCCCCCGGGGGGCCGCTGGCACTGAAGCTTTCTTT.

The genes are TRBV27 and TRBJ2-7; D might be TRBD2 (9 bases). In germline, CDR1 is MNHEY, CDR2 SMNVEV (reference sequence). This CDR3 region has 19 residues. The ends were cut back, 5 bases at V and 6 bases at J, with 32 bases in the middle. The CDR3 DNA follows: TGTGCCAGCAGTGGGATCGGGGCAGGGGGCGCCGGGACTAGCCTCGAGCAGTACTTC. Its translation: CASSGIGAGGAGTSLEQYF.

This clone was counted between two and nine times. The sample has other DNA sequences that encode this CDR3 too. The chain links TRBV5-1 to TRBJ1-3; D perhaps matches TRBD1 (5 bases). The CDR3 extends over 14 amino acids. From germline, CDR1 is SGHRS and CDR2 YFSETQ. The V end lost 1 base, the J end lost 2 bases, and 7 bases lay between the germline ends. CDR3 coding DNA: TGCGCCAGCAGCTTGCAGGGCGCTGGAAACACCATATATTTT. It yields the protein CASSLQGAGNTIYF.

This chain joins TRBV19 and TRBJ1-6, with a possible D match to TRBD1 (6 bases). Between the trimmed V and J ends, which lost 5 bases and 9 bases, there was a span of 17 bases. The length of the CDR3 is 15 residues. The V gene's germline CDR1 is LNHDA and CDR2 SQIVND (reference sequence). As DNA, the CDR3 is TGTGCCAGTAGTGCAAACAGGGACGAGAGTTCACCCCTCCACTTT. Encoded protein: CASSANRDESSPLHF.

This clone was observed a single time. The genes are TRBV7-2 and TRBJ2-7; D perhaps matches TRBD2 (5 bases). Trimming removed 3 bases at V and 0 bases at J, with 15 bases between. Germline assignment: CDR1 SGHTA and CDR2 FQGNSA. The CDR3 sequence is 16 residues long. Here the CDR3 reads CASSFEAATSSYEQYF. The CDR3 DNA reads as TGTGCCAGCAGCTTCGAGGCAGCCACTAGCTCCTACGAGCAGTACTTC.

This chain connects TRBV10-3 to TRBJ1-2; D gene ambiguous. Germline V gives CDR1 ENHRY, CDR2 SYGVKD. The germline V and J ends were trimmed by 6 bases and 7 bases, with 15 bases remaining between them. The CDR3 runs 13 residues. DNA for the CDR3: TGTGCCATCAGAACCACCCACCCGGGTGGCTACACCTTC. Residues: CAIRTTHPGGYTF.

This clone was picked up a small number of times. The V call is TRBV11-2, the J call TRBJ2-7; D call uncertain. The CDR3 covers 11 residues. Trimming cost V 10 bases and J 4 bases, with 11 bases left between them. Germline CDR1 and CDR2: SGHAT and FQNNGV. CDR3 protein: CATRQTYEQYF. The CDR3 DNA sequence: TGTGCCACCCGCCAAACATACGAGCAGTACTTC.

The chain recombines TRBV19 with TRBJ1-4; 11 nucleotides align to TRBD1. The ends lost 6 bases at V and 8 bases at J; junction bases unmatched: 5. CDR1 is LNHDA and CDR2 is SQIVND in the germline V gene (reference sequence). The CDR3 totals 14 residues. The CDR3 sequence: CASSPGTGGEKLFF. Here the CDR3 DNA reads TGTGCCAGTAGCCCCGGGACAGGGGGGGAAAAACTGTTTTTT.

CDR3 bases: TGTGCCAGTAGCCCTACAGGGTACGGCTATGGCTACACCTTC. It yields the protein CASSPTGYGYGYTF. The chain recombines TRBV19 with TRBJ1-2, with D maybe TRBD1 (6 bases). V lost 6 bases and J 4 bases, leaving 15 bases between the germline ends. The germline V gene encodes CDR1 LNHDA and CDR2 SQIVND (reference sequence). The CDR3 covers 14 residues.

This rearrangement joins TRBV2 to TRBJ2-3; possible D gene TRBD2, 6 bases. Germline V gene data show CDR1 as SNHLY and CDR2 as FYNNEI. This CDR3 is built from 14 residues. Trimming took off 4 bases at V and 7 bases at J, with 15 bases between the two ends. The CDR3 DNA follows: TGTGCCAGCAGTGCGCGGGAAGCCTCCAATACGCAGTATTTT. Translation gives CASSAREASNTQYF.

This chain connects TRBV7-3 to TRBJ1-2; 10 bases fit TRBD1. The V gene's germline CDR1 is SGHTA and CDR2 FQGTGA. The CDR3 has 14 amino acids. Germline trimming cut 4 bases from V and 14 bases from J; bases unmatched to any gene: 13. CDR3 amino acids: CASSSPGQGPTMTF. As DNA, the CDR3 is TGTGCCAGCAGCTCTCCGGGACAGGGGCCCACAATGACCTTC.

This CDR3 is CASSPPSSSSGNTIYF. Written as DNA, the CDR3 is TGTGCCAGCAGCCCGCCCTCCTCGAGCTCTGGAAACACCATATATTTT. V gene TRBV9 combines with J gene TRBJ1-3; D is unresolved. Germline assignment: CDR1 SGDLS and CDR2 YYNGEE. The CDR3 contains 16 residues. Trimming cost V 4 bases and J 0 bases, with 14 bases left between them.

The V gene is TRBV15, the J gene TRBJ1-2; 11 bases fit TRBD1. The junction had 4 bases not matched to a gene; V was cut back by 9 bases and J by 7 bases. There are 12 residues in the CDR3. Germline CDR1 LNHNV, CDR2 YYDKDF (reference sequence). CDR3 nucleotide sequence: TGTGCCACTGCGGGACAGGGGGGTGGCTACACCTTC. Its translation: CATAGQGGGYTF.

This clone appeared a single time. V usage is TRBV7-2 and J usage is TRBJ2-3; 10 nucleotides line up with TRBD2. Germline CDR1 and CDR2: SGHTA and FQGNSA. Trimming cost V 5 bases and J 5 bases; bases outside gene matches: 10. The CDR3 totals 16 residues. The CDR3 DNA reads TGTGCCAGCAGCCCCGGGACTAGCGTCGGCATAGATACGCAGTATTTT. Amino acids: CASSPGTSVGIDTQYF.

The rearrangement joins TRBV5-1 to TRBJ2-7; TRBD1 matches 9 bases. The CDR3 length is 15 residues. V was pared by 4 bases and J by 5 bases, with 10 bases of the junction left unmatched. Germline V gene sequence: CDR1 SGHRS, CDR2 YFSETQ. The CDR3 DNA reads as TGCGCCAGCAGCCCGAGGGGGACAGGGAAGGACGAGCAGTACTTC. Amino acids: CASSPRGTGKDEQYF.

The sample holds one count of this clone. V and J are TRBV7-3 and TRBJ2-2, with 8 nucleotides matching TRBD1. The germline CDR1 and CDR2 sequences are SGHTA and FQGTGA. J lost 6 bases, V lost 4 bases, and 1 base had no gene match. CDR3 size: 13 residues. The CDR3 reads CASSSDRAGELFF. CDR3 sequence (DNA): TGTGCCAGCAGCTCGGACAGGGCCGGGGAGCTGTTTTTT.

This clone was seen only once. This specimen includes other DNA sequences encoding the same CDR3. This rearrangement joins TRBV9 to TRBJ2-3; possibly TRBD1 for D (6 bases). Trimming left V 0 bases short and J 4 bases short, with 9 bases between. Germline loops: CDR1 SGDLS, CDR2 YYNGEE. This CDR3 has 14 residues. The CDR3 nucleotides are TGTGCCAGCAGCGTAGGGGGGCGGGCAGATACGCAGTATTTT. It yields the protein CASSVGGRADTQYF.

V gene TRBV9 combines with J gene TRBJ1-1, with 8 bases that match TRBD1. V was pared by 6 bases and J by 1 base, with 2 bases of the junction left unmatched. The CDR3 runs to 13 residues. The germline gives CDR1 SGDLS, CDR2 YYNGEE. The CDR3 DNA sequence: TGTGCCAGCACGGGGACAGGGAACACTGAAGCTTTCTTT. Translating gives CASTGTGNTEAFF.

In regard to this clone: Other DNA sequences in the same sample also yield this CDR3. V and J are TRBV29-1 and TRBJ1-1, with a weak D call TRBD1 (6 bases). The CDR3 sequence is 12 residues long. V was pared by 6 bases and J by 3 bases, with 11 bases between. The germline gives CDR1 SQVTM, CDR2 ANQGSEA. The CDR3 reads CSVTGLYTEAFF. In DNA form, the CDR3 reads TGCAGCGTCACAGGGTTGTACACTGAAGCTTTCTTT. Combining the CDR3 with reference TRBV29-1 and TRBJ1-1 gives the whole variable domain SAVISQKPSRDICQRGTSLTIQCQVDSQVTMMFWYRQQPGQSLTLIATANQGSEATYESGFVIDKFPISRPNLTFSTLTVSNMSPEDSSIYLCSVTGLYTEAFFGQGTRLTVV.

The chain joins TRBV29-1 to TRBJ2-1; a possible D gene is TRBD1 (8 bases). Trimming pared 4 bases from V and 7 bases from J, leaving 17 bases between. There are 14 residues in the CDR3. In germline, CDR1 is SQVTM, CDR2 ANQGSEA. This CDR3 is CSVGGGQGANEQFF. In nucleotides, the CDR3 is TGCAGCGTTGGGGGAGGGCAGGGGGCGAATGAGCAGTTCTTC.

This chain uses TRBV30 with TRBJ2-1, with D tentatively TRBD2 (6 bases). V lost 4 bases and J lost 6, with 19 bases in between. Germline V CDR1 and CDR2: GTSNPN, SVGIG (reference sequence). The CDR3 loop spans 15 amino acids. The CDR3 region has the DNA TGTGCCTGGATCCCGAGTAGCGGTACCCCCAATGAGCAGTTCTTC. This gives the protein CAWIPSSGTPNEQFF.